A single sample gave rise to the 2 T cell receptor beta chains below, sequenced in a study of blood T cell repertoires in COVID-19. Sequenced by immunoSEQ multiplex PCR; TCRdb stores in-frame clones only, minus some. This sample has roughly 140,000 clones, with roughly 84% found just once. What was sequenced was peripheral blood. The receptors derive from a woman aged 60-75 years with COVID-19, enrolled during active disease.

This chain joins TRBV5-4 and TRBJ1-2, with D perhaps TRBD1 (5 bases). CDR3 size: 12 residues. Germline CDR1 and CDR2: SGHNT and YYREEE (reference sequence). The germline V and J ends were trimmed by 3 bases and 8 bases, with 11 bases remaining between them. The CDR3 region is CASSSDRPGYTF. The DNA of the CDR3 is TGTGCCAGCAGCTCCGACAGACCCGGCTACACCTTC.

The chain recombines TRBV6-5 with TRBJ1-2; D is perhaps TRBD1 (5 bases). CDR1 is MNHEY and CDR2 is SVGAGI in the germline V gene. This CDR3 is 13 amino acids long. The germline V and J ends were trimmed by 7 bases and 4 bases, with 13 bases remaining between them. The CDR3 reads CASKPDSIYGYTF. Written as DNA, the CDR3 is TGTGCCAGCAAACCTGACAGCATCTATGGCTACACCTTC.